One T cell receptor beta chain is described in this entry. The target antigen is unknown. These data are taken from a study of T cell responses to AZD1222 COVID-19 vaccine. V was clipped by 2 bases and J by 8 bases, with 10 bases between them. The V gene's germline CDR1 is SGHRS and CDR2 YFSETQ. The CDR3 length is 12 residues. Profiled with immunoSEQ multiplex PCR; TCRdb holds only in-frame clones, not every one. The data contain 250,000 or so clones, over 85% of them singletons. Study-level points and caveats: It should be noted that donors were predominantly white British and more often female, and clonal diversity was possibly underestimated.

The chain employs TRBV5-1 and TRBJ1-2; D gene ambiguous. Sequenced here: peripheral blood, sampled on day 0 of AZD1222 vaccination. This TCR came from an adult in good health. The CDR3 DNA follows: TGCGCCAGCAGCTTAGAGTCCGGAGGCTACACCTTC. It encodes CASSLESGGYTF.